The 26 T cell receptor beta chains below all came from one sample that was sequenced in a study of T cell changes during pregnancy in multiple sclerosis. Here immunoSEQ multiplex PCR was the method, and the copy in TCRdb shows in-frame clones only, minus some. The sample has about 44,000 clones; roughly 87% are singletons. The sample here was CD4+ T cells from peripheral blood mononuclear cells, taken after pregnancy. The receptors here all came from a female donor with multiple sclerosis, enrolled in a pregnancy study.

J is TRBJ2-1 and V is TRBV28; TRBD2 agrees at 7 bases. This CDR3 is built from 15 residues. CDR1 is MDHEN and CDR2 is SYDVKM in the germline V gene. With V trimmed by 6 bases and J by 6 bases, 11 bases remained unmatched. As DNA, the CDR3 is TGTGCCAGCAGCCCCGGAGGGGCGGGAGTCAATGAGCAGTTCTTC. This codes for CASSPGGAGVNEQFF. The full variable domain, completed using reference TRBV28 and TRBJ2-1, is DVKVTQSSRYLVKRTGEKVFLECVQDMDHENMFWYRQDPGLGLRLIYFSYDVKMKEKGDIPEGYSVSREKKERFSLILESASTNQTSMYLCASSPGGAGVNEQFFGPGTRLTVL.

The chain links TRBV6-8 to TRBJ2-7; D is possibly TRBD2 (6 bases). V gave up 2 bases and J gave up 6 bases, with 26 bases separating them. Germline V lookup: CDR1 MNHGY, CDR2 SAAAGT. The CDR3 length is 18 residues. In DNA, the CDR3 is TGTGCCAGCAGTTACCCCCAACCTTCCGGGACTTCCAAGGGCGAGCAGTACTTC. Its translation is CASSYPQPSGTSKGEQYF.

This clone is deemed medium-sized. The chain has TRBV6-1 and TRBJ2-7; possibly TRBD2 for D (6 bases). This CDR3 contains 15 residues. With 4 bases removed from V and 0 bases from J, the gap between germline ends came to 13 bases. CDR1 is MNHNS and CDR2 is SASEGT in the germline V gene. The CDR3: CASSGGLPSSYEQYF. The CDR3 bases are TGTGCCAGCAGTGGGGGACTTCCAAGCTCCTACGAGCAGTACTTC.

This chain connects TRBV2 to TRBJ2-7; a possible D gene is TRBD1 (6 bases). Germline V gives CDR1 SNHLY, CDR2 FYNNEI. With 6 bases removed from V and 3 bases from J, the gap between germline ends came to 15 bases. The CDR3 is made up of 14 amino acids. The CDR3 is CASRTGPGLYEQYF. CDR3 DNA: TGTGCCAGCAGAACAGGGCCGGGCCTCTACGAGCAGTACTTC.

This sequence joins TRBV29-1 and TRBJ2-5; TRBD2 matches 13 bases. V was pared by 3 bases and J by 5 bases, with 15 bases of the junction left unmatched. The CDR3 sequence is 18 residues long. Germline loops: CDR1 SQVTM, CDR2 ANQGSEA. In DNA form, the CDR3 reads TGCAGCGTTGACCGCCTTAGGACTAGCGGGAGAAGGGTGGAGACCCAGTACTTC. Translation: CSVDRLRTSGRRVETQYF.

This rearrangement joins TRBV11-3 to TRBJ1-2, with D perhaps matching TRBD1 (6 bases). CDR3 length equals 15 residues. Deletions cut 2 bases from V and 5 bases from J, with 15 bases between. Germline V gene data show CDR1 as SGHNT and CDR2 as YENEEA. The CDR3 spells CASSLKQGPPYGYTF. Here the CDR3 DNA reads TGTGCCAGCAGCTTAAAACAGGGCCCTCCTTATGGCTACACCTTC.

This clone appeared a single time. The rearrangement uses TRBV2 and TRBJ1-5; D gene uncertain. The CDR3 loop spans 12 amino acids. V shed 6 bases and J shed 7 bases, with 10 bases lying between them. Germline assignment: CDR1 SNHLY and CDR2 FYNNEI. The CDR3 DNA sequence: TGTGCCAGCAGAAGGAGAAACCAGCCCCAGCATTTT. Its translation: CASRRRNQPQHF.

This rearrangement joins TRBV18 to TRBJ2-2; 8 bases align to TRBD2. Germline lookup yields CDR1 KGHSH and CDR2 LQKENI. CDR3 size: 16 residues. Losses at the gene ends were 3 bases for V and 3 bases for J; bases not matched to a gene: 6. CDR3 DNA: TGTGCCAGCTCACCGCCCGGGACTAGAGACACCGGGGAGCTGTTTTTT. Its protein is CASSPPGTRDTGELFF.

The chain links TRBV28 to TRBJ2-7, with 7 bases identical to TRBD1. Germline V gene sequence: CDR1 MDHEN, CDR2 SYDVKM. Trimming took 5 bases from V and 5 from J; bases not matched to a gene: 12. This CDR3 region has 15 residues. CDR3 sequence reads: CASSVPGQILDEQYF. CDR3 DNA sequence: TGTGCCAGCAGTGTCCCGGGACAGATACTAGACGAGCAGTACTTC.

V gene TRBV7-2 combines with J gene TRBJ2-7; TRBD2 is a possible D gene (6 bases). The germline CDR1 and CDR2 sequences are SGHTA and FQGNSA. The CDR3 sequence is 15 residues long. Trimming stripped 0 bases from V and 3 bases from J, with 12 bases between. CDR3 coding DNA: TGTGCCAGCAGCTTAGCCGGGAGAGCAGTCTACGAGCAGTACTTC. The encoded protein is CASSLAGRAVYEQYF.

The table lists this clone with many counts. This sequence joins TRBV30 and TRBJ2-2, with D perhaps TRBD2 (6 bases). The ends were cut back, 5 bases at V and 6 bases at J, with 13 bases in the middle. Germline CDR1 and CDR2: GTSNPN and SVGIG (reference sequence). This CDR3 contains 13 residues. DNA for the CDR3: TGTGCCTGGGATAGAGGGGAGGCCGGGGAGCTGTTTTTT. Its translation is CAWDRGEAGELFF. The variable domain in full, completed from reference TRBV30 and TRBJ2-2, reads SQTIHQWPATLVQPVGSPLSLECTVEGTSNPNLYWYRQAAGRGLQLLFYSVGIGQISSEVPQNLSASRPQDRQFILSSKKLLLSDSGFYLCAWDRGEAGELFFGEGSRLTVL.

V gene TRBV18 combines with J gene TRBJ2-1, with 16 bases fitting TRBD2. The length of the CDR3 is 22 residues. CDR1 and CDR2 from the germline V gene are KGHSH and LQKENI. The V and J ends lost 2 bases and 0 bases, in that order; junction bases with no gene match: 13. DNA of the CDR3: TGTGCCAGCTCACCAGTGGATTTCCGGGGACTAGCGGGAGGGCGCTCCTACAATGAGCAGTTCTTC. It encodes CASSPVDFRGLAGGRSYNEQFF.

V is TRBV12-2 and J is TRBJ2-1; the table gives TRBD2 as D, unverified against the DNA. TRBV12-2 is noted as a pseudogene. This CDR3 comprises 12 residues. CDR3 nucleotide sequence: TGTGCAAGTTGGTCTAGGTGCGATGAGCAGTTCTTC. Protein sequence: CASWSRCDEQFF.

The sample holds one count of this clone. The chain joins TRBV5-5 to TRBJ2-2; 7 bases are shared with TRBD1. Trimming cost V 4 bases and J 2 bases; bases outside gene matches: 5. This CDR3 spans 15 amino acids. In germline, CDR1 is SGHKS, CDR2 YYEKEE (reference sequence). CDR3 region: CASSVRDRNTGELFF. DNA for the CDR3: TGTGCCAGCAGCGTCCGGGACAGAAACACCGGGGAGCTGTTTTTT.

The chain recombines TRBV29-1 with TRBJ2-7; no definite D call. This CDR3 spans 12 amino acids. With 4 bases removed from V and 0 bases from J, the gap between germline ends came to 7 bases. Germline CDR1 and CDR2: SQVTM and ANQGSEA. The CDR3 loop is CSVANYSYEQYF. The CDR3 DNA follows: TGCAGCGTTGCCAACTACTCCTACGAGCAGTACTTC.

J is TRBJ1-2 and V is TRBV19, with 10 bases that match TRBD1. Germline V gene data show CDR1 as LNHDA and CDR2 as SQIVND (reference sequence). Unmatched junction bases numbered 2, after V lost 8 bases and J lost 5 bases. CDR3 length equals 12 residues. CDR3 protein: CASRTGGYGYTF. The CDR3 coding sequence is TGTGCCAGTCGGACAGGGGGATATGGCTACACCTTC.

The chain combines TRBV6-1 with TRBJ2-5; D possibly corresponds to TRBD1 (5 bases). This CDR3 spans 14 amino acids. Germline V CDR1 and CDR2: MNHNS, SASEGT. Trimming stripped 6 bases from V and 2 bases from J, with 13 bases between. CDR3 sequence reads: CASSEVKGQETQYF. The DNA of the CDR3 is TGTGCCAGCAGCGAGGTGAAGGGGCAAGAGACCCAGTACTTC.

This clone was observed a single time. V usage is TRBV19 and J usage is TRBJ1-5, with D unresolved. There are 15 residues in the CDR3. V lost 3 bases and J 8 bases, leaving 17 bases between the germline ends. Looked up from germline, CDR1 is LNHDA and CDR2 is SQIVND (reference sequence). This CDR3 is CASSITANPGKPQHF. Here the CDR3 DNA reads TGTGCCAGTAGTATTACGGCTAACCCGGGGAAGCCCCAGCATTTT.

This clone was observed a single time. The chain employs TRBV30 and TRBJ1-4, with D tentatively TRBD1 (5 bases). The CDR3 is 12 residues long. Germline V gives CDR1 GTSNPN, CDR2 SVGIG (reference sequence). V was trimmed by 2 bases and J by 8 bases, leaving 9 bases between them. CDR3 bases: TGTGCCTGGAGTCCGGCAGGGGAAAAACTGTTTTTT. Its protein product is CAWSPAGEKLFF. Filled out from reference TRBV30 and TRBJ1-4, the complete variable domain reads SQTIHQWPATLVQPVGSPLSLECTVEGTSNPNLYWYRQAAGRGLQLLFYSVGIGQISSEVPQNLSASRPQDRQFILSSKKLLLSDSGFYLCAWSPAGEKLFFGSGTQLSVL.

The V call is TRBV9, the J call TRBJ1-2; possibly TRBD1 for D (6 bases). The CDR3 runs 15 residues. Per the germline V gene, CDR1 is SGDLS and CDR2 is YYNGEE. Between the trimmed V and J ends, which lost 4 bases and 5 bases, there was a span of 18 bases. The CDR3, as DNA: TGTGCCAGCAGCTCAGGGGTTTCGGAACGGTATGGCTACACCTTC. Encoded protein: CASSSGVSERYGYTF.

J is TRBJ2-1 and V is TRBV30, with TRBD2 matching 10 bases. The CDR3 sequence is 14 residues long. J gave up 4 bases and V 1 base, and 1 base lay outside the gene matches. CDR1 is GTSNPN and CDR2 is SVGIG in the germline V gene (reference sequence). CDR3 DNA sequence: TGTGCCTGGAGTGGACTAGCGGGTTACAATGAGCAGTTCTTC. This sequence encodes CAWSGLAGYNEQFF.

The V gene is TRBV19, the J gene TRBJ2-7, with 7 bases lining up with TRBD1. The CDR3 is 15 residues long. CDR1 LNHDA and CDR2 SQIVND come from the germline V gene (reference sequence). The J segment lost 0 bases and the V segment lost 1 base, leaving 3 bases of the junction unmatched. CDR3 DNA sequence: TGTGCCAGTAGTATAGTAGGGACAGACTCCTACGAGCAGTACTTC. Protein product: CASSIVGTDSYEQYF.

This clone has only one observation. V is TRBV30 and J is TRBJ2-4, with D perhaps matching TRBD2 (5 bases). Looked up from germline, CDR1 is GTSNPN and CDR2 is SVGIG (reference sequence). The CDR3 totals 12 residues. V shed 4 bases and J shed 8 bases, with 12 bases lying between them. The CDR3 region is CAWKSRGHIQYF. The CDR3 DNA sequence: TGTGCCTGGAAGTCACGGGGTCACATTCAGTACTTC.

The chain links TRBV28 to TRBJ1-1; 8 nucleotides line up with TRBD1. Germline V CDR1 and CDR2: MDHEN, SYDVKM. The CDR3 length is 16 residues. V trimming: 4 bases; J trimming: 3 bases; junction bases outside the gene matches: 10. The CDR3 sequence: CASSSGGQGRDTEAFF. The CDR3 DNA sequence: TGTGCCAGCAGTTCTGGTGGACAGGGAAGAGACACTGAAGCTTTCTTT. Drawing the rest from reference TRBV28 and TRBJ1-1, the complete variable domain is DVKVTQSSRYLVKRTGEKVFLECVQDMDHENMFWYRQDPGLGLRLIYFSYDVKMKEKGDIPEGYSVSREKKERFSLILESASTNQTSMYLCASSSGGQGRDTEAFFGQGTRLTVV.

The rearrangement links TRBV27 to TRBJ2-7, with TRBD1 matching over 10 bases. The junction had 4 bases not matched to a gene; V was cut back by 2 bases and J by 3 bases. The germline gives CDR1 MNHEY, CDR2 SMNVEV (reference sequence). The CDR3 loop spans 15 amino acids. This CDR3 reads CASSLEGDRGYEQYF. CDR3 nucleotides: TGTGCCAGCAGTTTAGAGGGGGACAGGGGCTACGAGCAGTACTTC.

The J gene is TRBJ2-7, the V gene TRBV27; D call uncertain. Germline CDR1 is MNHEY and CDR2 is SMNVEV (reference sequence). The V end was cut by 2 bases, the J end by 3 bases, with 14 bases between. CDR3 size: 15 residues. CDR3 nucleotides: TGTGCCAGCAGTTTAAACCCCCCTAGTCGCTACGAGCAGTACTTC. This translates into CASSLNPPSRYEQYF.